These 3 T cell receptor beta chains originate from one sample sequenced in a study of TIL therapy for anti-PD-1-resistant metastatic lung cancer. The immunoSEQ assay was v3. TCRdb keeps only in-frame clones here, not all; method: immunoSEQ multiplex PCR. Among 9,500 to 15,000 clones listed, roughly 50% were seen once. Time point in this sample: pre-treatment sample, taken before nivolumab and TIL therapy. Most excised metastases sampled were pleural nodules or supraclavicular lymph nodes. Sequences were derived from tumor tissue, sampled at baseline. The receptors were sampled from a person aged 30 to 80 with non-small cell lung cancer.

The chain combines TRBV5-1 with TRBJ2-7; 10 nucleotides agree with TRBD2. Germline V lookup: CDR1 SGHRS, CDR2 YFSETQ. The J segment lost 2 bases and the V segment lost 2 bases, leaving 4 bases of the junction unmatched. The CDR3 is 15 residues long. CDR3 in amino acids: CASSLSGTSAYEQYF. The CDR3, as DNA: TGCGCCAGCAGCTTATCCGGGACTAGCGCCTACGAGCAGTACTTC.

The chain uses TRBV4-1 and TRBJ1-2; unclear D gene. V was shortened by 0 bases and J by 4 bases, with 12 bases between the two germline ends. Germline CDR1 MGHRA, CDR2 YSYEKL. The CDR3 length is 15 residues. The CDR3 DNA sequence: TGCGCCAGCAGCCAAGATGTGGCAGTGAGCTATGGCTACACCTTC. Its translation is CASSQDVAVSYGYTF.

The V call is TRBV6-1, the J call TRBJ2-1, with a possible D match to TRBD1 (5 bases). Germline loops: CDR1 MNHNS, CDR2 SASEGT. The V and J ends lost 1 base and 4 bases respectively, with 11 bases between them. CDR3 size: 15 residues. The CDR3 spells CASSEVLQVYNEQFF. As DNA, the CDR3 is TGTGCCAGCAGTGAAGTGTTACAGGTTTACAATGAGCAGTTCTTC.